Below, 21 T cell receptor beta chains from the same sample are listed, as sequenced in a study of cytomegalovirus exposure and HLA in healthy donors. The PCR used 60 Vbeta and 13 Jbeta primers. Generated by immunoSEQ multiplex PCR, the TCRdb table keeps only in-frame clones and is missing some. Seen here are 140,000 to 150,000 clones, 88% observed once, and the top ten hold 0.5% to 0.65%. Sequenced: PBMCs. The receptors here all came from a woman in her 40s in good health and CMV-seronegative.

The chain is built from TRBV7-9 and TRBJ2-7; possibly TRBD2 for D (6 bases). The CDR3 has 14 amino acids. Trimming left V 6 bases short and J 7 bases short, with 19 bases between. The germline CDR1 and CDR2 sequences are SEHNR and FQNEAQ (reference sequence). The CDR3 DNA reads TGTGCCAGCAGAACAGGCCCCGGGGGATCGGAGCAGTACTTC. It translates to CASRTGPGGSEQYF.

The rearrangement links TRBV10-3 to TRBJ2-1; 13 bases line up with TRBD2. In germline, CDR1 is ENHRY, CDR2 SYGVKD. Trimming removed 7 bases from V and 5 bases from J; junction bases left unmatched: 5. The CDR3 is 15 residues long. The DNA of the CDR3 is TGTGCCATCAAGTCTACTAGCGGGAGGGACAATGAGCAGTTCTTC. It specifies CAIKSTSGRDNEQFF.

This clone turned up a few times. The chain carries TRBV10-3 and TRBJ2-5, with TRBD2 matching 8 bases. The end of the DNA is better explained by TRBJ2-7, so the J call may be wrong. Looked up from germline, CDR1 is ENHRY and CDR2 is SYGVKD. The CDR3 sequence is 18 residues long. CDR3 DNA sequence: TGTGCCATCAGTGAAGCTAGCGGGTCGAGGATGGGGTACTACGAGCAGTACTTC. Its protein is CAISEASGSRMGYYEQYF.

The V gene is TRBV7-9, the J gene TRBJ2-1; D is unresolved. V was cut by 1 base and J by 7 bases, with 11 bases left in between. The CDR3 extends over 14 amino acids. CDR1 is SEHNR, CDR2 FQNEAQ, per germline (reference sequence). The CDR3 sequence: CASSLGLRLNEQFF. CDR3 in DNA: TGTGCCAGCAGCTTAGGACTGCGCTTGAATGAGCAGTTCTTC.

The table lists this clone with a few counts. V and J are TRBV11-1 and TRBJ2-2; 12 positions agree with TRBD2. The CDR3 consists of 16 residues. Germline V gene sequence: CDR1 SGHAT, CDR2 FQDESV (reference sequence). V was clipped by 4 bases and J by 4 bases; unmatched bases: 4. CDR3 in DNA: TGTGCCAGCAGCTCTAGACTAGCGGGGGCCACCGGGGAGCTGTTTTTT. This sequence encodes CASSSRLAGATGELFF.

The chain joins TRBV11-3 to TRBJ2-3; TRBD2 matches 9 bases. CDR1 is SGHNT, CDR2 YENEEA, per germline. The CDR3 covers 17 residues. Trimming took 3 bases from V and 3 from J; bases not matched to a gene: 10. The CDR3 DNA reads TGTGCCAGCAGCTTGGGACTAGCTTCCGTCGGGACAGATACGCAGTATTTT. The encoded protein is CASSLGLASVGTDTQYF.

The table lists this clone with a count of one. DNA of the CDR3: TGTGCCTGGAGTCCCCGAGAGACCCAGTACTTC. This gives the protein CAWSPRETQYF. This rearrangement joins TRBV30 to TRBJ2-5; unclear D gene. CDR1 GTSNPN and CDR2 SVGIG come from the germline V gene (reference sequence). This CDR3 spans 11 amino acids. The ends were cut back, 2 bases at V and 4 bases at J, with 5 bases in the middle.

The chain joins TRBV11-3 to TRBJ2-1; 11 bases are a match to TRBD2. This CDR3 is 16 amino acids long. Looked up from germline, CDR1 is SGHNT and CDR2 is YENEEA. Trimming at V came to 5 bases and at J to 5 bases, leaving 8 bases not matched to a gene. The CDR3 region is CASSPHSLAGDNEQFF. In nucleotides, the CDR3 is TGTGCCAGCAGCCCCCACTCACTAGCGGGAGACAATGAGCAGTTCTTC.

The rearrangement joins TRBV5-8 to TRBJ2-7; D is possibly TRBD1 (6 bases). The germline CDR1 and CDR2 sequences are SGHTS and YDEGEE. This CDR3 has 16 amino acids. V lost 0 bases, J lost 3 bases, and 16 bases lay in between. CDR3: CASSLEGVTVGYEQYF. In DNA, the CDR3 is TGTGCCAGCAGCTTGGAGGGGGTGACGGTAGGCTACGAGCAGTACTTC.

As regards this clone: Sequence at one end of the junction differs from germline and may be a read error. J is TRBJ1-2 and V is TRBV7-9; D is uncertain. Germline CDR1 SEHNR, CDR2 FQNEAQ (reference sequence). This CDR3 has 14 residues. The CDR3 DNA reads TGTTCCAGCAGCTTGAGGCGGGGAGACTATGGCTACACCTTC. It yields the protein CSSSLRRGDYGYTF.

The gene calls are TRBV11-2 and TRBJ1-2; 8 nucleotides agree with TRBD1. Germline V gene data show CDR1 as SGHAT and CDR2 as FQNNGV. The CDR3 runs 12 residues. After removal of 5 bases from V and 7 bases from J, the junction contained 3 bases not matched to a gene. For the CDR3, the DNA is TGTGCCAGCAGCCGCGACAGGGGTGGCTACACCTTC. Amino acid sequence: CASSRDRGGYTF.

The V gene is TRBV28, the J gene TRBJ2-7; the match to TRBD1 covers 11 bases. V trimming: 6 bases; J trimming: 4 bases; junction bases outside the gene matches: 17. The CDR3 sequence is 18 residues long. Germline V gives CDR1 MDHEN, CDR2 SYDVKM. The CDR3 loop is CASSPTGQGALREYEQYF. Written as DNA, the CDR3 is TGTGCCAGCAGCCCTACTGGACAGGGGGCGTTGAGGGAATACGAGCAGTACTTC.

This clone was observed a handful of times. CDR3 protein: CASSFYDRVENEQYF. CDR3 DNA: TGTGCCAGCAGCTTCTATGACAGGGTTGAGAACGAGCAGTACTTC. J is TRBJ2-7 and V is TRBV6-6, with 7 nucleotides matching TRBD1. V was pared by 6 bases and J by 5 bases, with 13 bases of the junction left unmatched. There are 15 residues in the CDR3. Germline values: CDR1 MNHNY, CDR2 SVGAGI (reference sequence).

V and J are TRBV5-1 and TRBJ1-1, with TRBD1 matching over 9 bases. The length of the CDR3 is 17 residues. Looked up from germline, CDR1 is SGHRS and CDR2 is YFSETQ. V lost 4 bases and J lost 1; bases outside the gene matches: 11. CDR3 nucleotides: TGCGCCAGCAGCCTACGGGACAGGGCGGGGAGGAACACTGAAGCTTTCTTT. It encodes CASSLRDRAGRNTEAFF.

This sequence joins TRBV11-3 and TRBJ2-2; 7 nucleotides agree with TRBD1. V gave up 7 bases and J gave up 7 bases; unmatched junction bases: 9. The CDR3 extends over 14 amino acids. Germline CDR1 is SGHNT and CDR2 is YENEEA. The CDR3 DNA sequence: TGTGCCAGCACCTTGACAGGGTGGAGCGGGGAGCTGTTTTTT. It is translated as CASTLTGWSGELFF.

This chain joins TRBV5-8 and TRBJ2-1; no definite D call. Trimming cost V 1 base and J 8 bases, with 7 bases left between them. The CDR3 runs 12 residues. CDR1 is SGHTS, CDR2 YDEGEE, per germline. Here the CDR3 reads CASSLSRYEQFF. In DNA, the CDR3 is TGTGCCAGCAGCTTGTCTAGGTATGAGCAGTTCTTC.

The CDR3 is CASSGQLNTEAFF. Here the CDR3 DNA reads TGTGCCAGCAGCGGACAGTTGAACACTGAAGCTTTCTTT. The chain carries TRBV2 and TRBJ1-1, with a weak D call TRBD1 (6 bases). Per the germline V gene, CDR1 is SNHLY and CDR2 is FYNNEI. Trimming left V 6 bases short and J 0 bases short, with 8 bases between. The CDR3 sequence is 13 residues long. Together with reference TRBV2 and TRBJ1-1, the CDR3 gives the full variable domain: EPEVTQTPSHQVTQMGQEVILRCVPISNHLYFYWYRQILGQKVEFLVSFYNNEISEKSEIFDDQFSVERPDGSNFTLKIRSTKLEDSAMYFCASSGQLNTEAFFGQGTRLTVV.

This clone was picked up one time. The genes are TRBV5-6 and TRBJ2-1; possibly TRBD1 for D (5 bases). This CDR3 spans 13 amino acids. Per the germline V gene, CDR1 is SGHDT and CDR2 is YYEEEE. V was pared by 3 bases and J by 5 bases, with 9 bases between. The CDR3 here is CASSYDRHNEQFF. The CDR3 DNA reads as TGTGCCAGCAGCTATGACAGACACAATGAGCAGTTCTTC.

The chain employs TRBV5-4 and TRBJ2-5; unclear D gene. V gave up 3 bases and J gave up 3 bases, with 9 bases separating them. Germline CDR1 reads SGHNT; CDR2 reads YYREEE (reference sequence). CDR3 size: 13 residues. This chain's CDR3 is CASSSIGEETQYF. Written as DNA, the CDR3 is TGTGCCAGCAGCTCAATAGGAGAAGAGACCCAGTACTTC.

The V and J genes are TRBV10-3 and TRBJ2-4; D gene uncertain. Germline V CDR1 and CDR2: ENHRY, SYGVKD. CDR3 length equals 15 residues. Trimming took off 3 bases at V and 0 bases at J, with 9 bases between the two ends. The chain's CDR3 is CAISDSTIAKNIQYF. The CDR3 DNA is TGTGCCATCAGTGATAGTACTATAGCCAAAAACATTCAGTACTTC.

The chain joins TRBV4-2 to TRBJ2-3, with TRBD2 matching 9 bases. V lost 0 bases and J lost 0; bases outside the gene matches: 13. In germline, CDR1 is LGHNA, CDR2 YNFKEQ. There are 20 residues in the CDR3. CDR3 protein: CASSQEGVRGRALSTDTQYF. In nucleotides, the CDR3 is TGTGCCAGCAGCCAAGAAGGGGTTCGCGGGAGGGCCCTCAGCACAGATACGCAGTATTTT.